These 30 T cell receptor beta chains were all obtained from the same sample, sequenced in a study of Ad26.COV2.S vaccination and SARS-CoV-2 variants. Repertoires were generated with immunoSEQ multiplex PCR, while TCRdb's copy carries only in-frame clones and drops some. Of around 300,000 clones in the sample, approximately 86% are singletons; the top ten hold around 10%. Treatment noted: roughly 18 received Ad26.COV2.S at low or high dose, single or two shots; about 5 received placebo; per-sample allocation not given. Vaccine and placebo recipients were sampled on day 63 after the first injection. This material consisted of peripheral blood, taken in a trial of Ad26.COV2.S vaccine versus placebo. Receptors originate from a person aged 18 to 65 who received the Ad26.COV2.S COVID-19 vaccine or a placebo.

This chain uses TRBV11-2 with TRBJ2-1, with TRBD1 as a possible D gene (5 bases). Trimming stripped 0 bases from V and 6 bases from J, with 9 bases between. The CDR3 runs to 14 residues. Germline CDR1 is SGHAT and CDR2 is FQNNGV. Here the CDR3 reads CASSLDRAPNEQFF. The CDR3 bases are TGTGCCAGCAGCTTAGACAGGGCCCCCAATGAGCAGTTCTTC.

This clone showed up just once. The rearrangement uses TRBV7-6 and TRBJ1-4; no firm D call. Germline lookup yields CDR1 SGHVS and CDR2 FNYEAQ. Trimming removed 4 bases from V and 8 bases from J, with 11 bases in between. The CDR3 totals 13 residues. The CDR3 here is CASSSEIGEKLFF. DNA for the CDR3: TGTGCCAGCAGCTCCGAGATCGGGGAAAAACTGTTTTTT.

The V and J genes are TRBV28 and TRBJ2-7, with D tentatively TRBD1 (5 bases). Trimming stripped 2 bases from V and 0 bases from J, with 14 bases between. Germline V lookup: CDR1 MDHEN, CDR2 SYDVKM. The CDR3 runs to 16 residues. The CDR3 nucleotides are TGTGCCAGCAGTTTACCCCGTGGGGCCGACTCCTACGAGCAGTACTTC. Translation gives CASSLPRGADSYEQYF.

This chain joins TRBV28 and TRBJ1-2, with D possibly being TRBD1 (5 bases). In germline, CDR1 is MDHEN, CDR2 SYDVKM. The V end was cut by 7 bases, the J end by 8 bases, with 17 bases between. This CDR3 has 13 residues. The CDR3, as DNA: TGTGCCAGCAAACCCGGCGGGGGGGGAGGCTACACCTTC. This gives the protein CASKPGGGGGYTF.

This clone was seen once. The chain couples TRBV29-1 to TRBJ2-2; no reliable D call. The germline V gene encodes CDR1 SQVTM and CDR2 ANQGSEA. This CDR3 contains 13 residues. V lost 0 bases and J lost 5, with 7 bases in between. CDR3 DNA: TGCAGCGTTGAAGATAGGGAAACCGGGGAGCTGTTTTTT. This codes for CSVEDRETGELFF.

This clone was observed a few times. The CDR3 DNA follows: TGTGCCAGCGGAAATAGCAATCAGCCCCAGCATTTT. Amino acid sequence: CASGNSNQPQHF. This chain links TRBV9 with TRBJ1-5, with no clear D. The CDR3 has 12 residues. The V end was cut by 7 bases, the J end by 0 bases, with 5 bases between. Germline values: CDR1 SGDLS, CDR2 YYNGEE.

This chain uses TRBV24-1 with TRBJ1-2; 9 nucleotides match TRBD1. CDR1 KGHDR and CDR2 SFDVKD come from the germline V gene. This CDR3 contains 14 residues. V shed 4 bases and J 2 bases; nucleotides not matched to a gene: 1. CDR3 sequence reads: CATSDGTGNYGYTF. The CDR3 nucleotides read TGTGCCACCAGTGACGGGACAGGGAACTATGGCTACACCTTC.

The chain links TRBV27 to TRBJ2-7; 7 nucleotides line up with TRBD2. The CDR3 is 15 amino acids. Germline V gives CDR1 MNHEY, CDR2 SMNVEV (reference sequence). After removal of 5 bases from V and 0 bases from J, the junction contained 7 bases not matched to a gene. The CDR3 protein is CASSPVGEGSYEQYF. CDR3 bases: TGTGCCAGCAGTCCAGTAGGGGAGGGCTCCTACGAGCAGTACTTC.

V gene TRBV2 combines with J gene TRBJ1-4, with D uncertain. This CDR3 spans 14 amino acids. V lost 7 bases to trimming and J lost 5 bases, with 14 bases between them. Germline CDR1 and CDR2: SNHLY and FYNNEI. CDR3 region: CASNRRVVNEKLFF. The CDR3 nucleotides are TGTGCCAGCAACCGACGGGTGGTAAATGAAAAACTGTTTTTT.

This clone was counted once. The V gene is TRBV19, the J gene TRBJ1-2; D gene unclear. This CDR3 has 15 amino acids. The V gene lost 0 bases and the J gene lost 4 bases, with 12 bases spanning the gap. From germline, CDR1 is LNHDA and CDR2 SQIVND (reference sequence). CDR3 loop: CASSIEAGRGYGYTF. In DNA, the CDR3 is TGTGCCAGTAGTATAGAAGCAGGAAGAGGCTATGGCTACACCTTC.

This chain joins TRBV2 and TRBJ2-3, with 11 positions matching TRBD2. Germline lookup yields CDR1 SNHLY and CDR2 FYNNEI. There are 15 residues in the CDR3. The trim removed 1 base at V and 4 bases at J, leaving 1 base unmatched. DNA of the CDR3: TGTGCCAGCAGTGAAGGGACTAGCGGGCCAGATACGCAGTATTTT. It specifies CASSEGTSGPDTQYF.

To note about this clone: Other DNA sequences in this sample translate to the same CDR3. The chain recombines TRBV9 with TRBJ2-2; 7 positions agree with TRBD2. Trimming removed 1 base from V and 1 base from J; junction bases left unmatched: 1. This CDR3 is 15 amino acids long. Germline values: CDR1 SGDLS, CDR2 YYNGEE. CDR3 loop: CASSVTSENTGELFF. DNA of the CDR3: TGTGCCAGCAGCGTAACTAGCGAGAACACCGGGGAGCTGTTTTTT.

The chain links TRBV4-3 to TRBJ1-5; D not resolved. V lost 0 bases and J lost 1, with 7 bases in between. Germline V gives CDR1 LGHNA, CDR2 YSLEER. CDR3 length equals 15 residues. This CDR3 is CASSQDSGSNQPQHF. For the CDR3, the DNA is TGCGCCAGCAGCCAAGATTCGGGGAGCAATCAGCCCCAGCATTTT.

The chain recombines TRBV19 with TRBJ1-2, with 10 bases that match TRBD1. The ends lost 7 bases at V and 2 bases at J; junction bases unmatched: 7. Germline CDR1 is LNHDA and CDR2 is SQIVND (reference sequence). There are 15 residues in the CDR3. CDR3 DNA sequence: TGTGCCAGTATCGCCGGGACAGGGGACAACTATGGCTACACCTTC. This codes for CASIAGTGDNYGYTF.

This clone was seen once. This chain links TRBV27 with TRBJ2-1; 9 nucleotides match TRBD2. Germline CDR1 is MNHEY and CDR2 is SMNVEV (reference sequence). This CDR3 is 16 amino acids long. The V segment lost 6 bases and the J segment 0 bases; nucleotides outside the gene matches: 6. CDR3: CASRIAGVSSYNEQFF. The CDR3 DNA follows: TGTGCCAGCAGAATAGCGGGAGTTAGCTCCTACAATGAGCAGTTCTTC.

This chain links TRBV25-1 with TRBJ2-1; 9 bases map to TRBD1. J lost 16 bases, V lost 2 bases, and 6 bases had no gene match. Germline values: CDR1 MGHDK, CDR2 SYGVNS. The CDR3 has 12 residues. The CDR3 nucleotides are TGTGCCAGCAGTGAACAGGACAGGGGTCAATTCTTC. It is translated as CASSEQDRGQFF.

The V and J genes are TRBV27 and TRBJ1-2, with TRBD1 as a possible D gene (5 bases). CDR1 is MNHEY and CDR2 is SMNVEV in the germline V gene (reference sequence). The ends were cut back, 6 bases at V and 14 bases at J, with 22 bases in the middle. The CDR3 runs 13 residues. CDR3 DNA sequence: TGTGCCAGCAGCCTATCCCGGGACCGCTGCCTGACCTTC. It encodes CASSLSRDRCLTF.

The V gene is TRBV19, the J gene TRBJ1-1, with D unresolved. Germline CDR1 reads LNHDA; CDR2 reads SQIVND (reference sequence). The CDR3 sequence is 15 residues long. Trimming took off 2 bases at V and 4 bases at J, with 14 bases between the two ends. The CDR3 sequence is CASSISWRGGTEAFF. CDR3 bases: TGTGCCAGTAGTATATCTTGGCGTGGAGGCACTGAAGCTTTCTTT.

This clone was observed once. V gene TRBV14 combines with J gene TRBJ2-6, with D tentatively TRBD1 or TRBD2 (5 bases each). CDR1 SGHDN and CDR2 FVKESK come from the germline V gene. V was trimmed by 1 base and J by 2 bases, leaving 6 bases between them. The CDR3 is 15 residues long. The CDR3 sequence is CASSQVGAGANVLTF. The CDR3 DNA reads as TGTGCCAGCAGCCAAGTGGGGGCTGGGGCCAACGTCCTGACTTTC.

The chain joins TRBV6-5 to TRBJ2-5, with D possibly matching TRBD2 (7 bases). The V end lost 7 bases, the J end lost 2 bases, and 17 bases lay between the germline ends. Germline CDR1 is MNHEY and CDR2 is SVGAGI. The CDR3 contains 15 residues. CDR3 loop: CASKRGGHGQETQYF. The DNA of the CDR3 is TGTGCCAGCAAAAGGGGGGGGCACGGTCAAGAGACCCAGTACTTC.

V is TRBV27 and J is TRBJ2-1; 12 bases line up with TRBD1. Per the germline V gene, CDR1 is MNHEY and CDR2 is SMNVEV (reference sequence). The CDR3 has 14 amino acids. Trimming took 6 bases from V and 9 from J; bases not matched to a gene: 6. The CDR3 reads CASRGTGGRGEQFF. The CDR3 DNA reads TGTGCCAGCAGGGGGACAGGGGGCCGGGGTGAGCAGTTCTTC.

The genes are TRBV10-3 and TRBJ1-2; a weak D match, TRBD1 (6 bases). Trimming cost V 0 bases and J 4 bases, with 12 bases left between them. Germline assignment: CDR1 ENHRY and CDR2 SYGVKD. This CDR3 spans 15 amino acids. The DNA for the CDR3 is TGTGCCATCAGTGAGTCGCTCCAGGGGAGCTATGGCTACACCTTC. Its protein product is CAISESLQGSYGYTF.

The rearrangement uses TRBV9 and TRBJ2-1; weak D call: TRBD2 (6 bases). The germline CDR1 and CDR2 sequences are SGDLS and YYNGEE. The CDR3 consists of 15 residues. The V gene lost 0 bases and the J gene lost 7 bases, with 14 bases spanning the gap. Written as DNA, the CDR3 is TGTGCCAGCAGCGTAGACGAGCGGGTCCCAAATGAGCAGTTCTTC. This codes for CASSVDERVPNEQFF.

This clone came up a few times. The V call is TRBV5-4, the J call TRBJ1-4; the match to TRBD1 covers 7 bases. From germline, CDR1 is SGHNT and CDR2 YYREEE (reference sequence). The CDR3 consists of 16 residues. Trimming removed 4 bases from V and 0 bases from J; junction bases left unmatched: 6. The CDR3 nucleotides are TGTGCCAGCAGCCCCGGACAGGAAGCAACTAATGAAAAACTGTTTTTT. This translates into CASSPGQEATNEKLFF.

The chain joins TRBV5-4 to TRBJ2-1; the match to TRBD2 covers 11 bases. V lost 2 bases, J lost 5 bases, and 3 bases stayed unmatched. The CDR3 covers 15 residues. Germline values: CDR1 SGHNT, CDR2 YYREEE (reference sequence). Written as DNA, the CDR3 is TGTGCCAGCAGCTTTACTAGCGGGGGAAACAATGAGCAGTTCTTC. This sequence encodes CASSFTSGGNNEQFF.

The chain uses TRBV7-9 and TRBJ1-1; 10 bases match TRBD1. The CDR3 is 19 residues long. J was trimmed by 5 bases and V by 5 bases; bases with no gene match: 20. Germline-derived CDR1 and CDR2 are SEHNR and FQNEAQ (reference sequence). This chain's CDR3 is CASSPGTGVGGVRYTEAFF. The DNA for the CDR3 is TGTGCCAGCAGCCCAGGGACAGGGGTCGGGGGCGTGAGGTATACTGAAGCTTTCTTT.

The chain uses TRBV4-1 and TRBJ1-1; possibly TRBD1 for D (5 bases). V was shortened by 0 bases and J by 1 base, with 12 bases between the two germline ends. The CDR3 covers 16 residues. The germline V gene encodes CDR1 MGHRA and CDR2 YSYEKL. The CDR3 nucleotides read TGCGCCAGCAGCCAAGAATTTGGCAGGGCGAACACTGAAGCTTTCTTT. Translated, it gives CASSQEFGRANTEAFF.

The chain combines TRBV19 with TRBJ2-1; 8 nucleotides agree with TRBD2. The germline V gene has CDR1 LNHDA and CDR2 SQIVND (reference sequence). CDR3 length: 14 amino acids. With V trimmed by 2 bases and J by 7 bases, 4 bases remained unmatched. Here the CDR3 reads CASSIHGGRNEQFF. The CDR3 DNA reads TGTGCCAGTAGTATACACGGCGGGAGGAATGAGCAGTTCTTC.

The rearrangement uses TRBV7-3 and TRBJ2-3; TRBD2 agrees at 12 bases. J gave up 3 bases and V 2 bases, and 0 bases lay outside the gene matches. Germline assignment: CDR1 SGHTA and CDR2 FQGTGA. The CDR3 spans 15 residues. CDR3: CASSLGTSGTDTQYF. The CDR3 DNA reads TGTGCCAGCAGCTTAGGGACTAGCGGGACAGATACGCAGTATTTT.

A remark on this clone: This sample also contains other DNA sequences that code for the same CDR3. This chain joins TRBV9 and TRBJ2-1; 8 positions match TRBD2. There are 15 residues in the CDR3. Germline loops: CDR1 SGDLS, CDR2 YYNGEE. Unmatched junction bases numbered 3, after V lost 0 bases and J lost 4 bases. The CDR3 loop is CASSVGGGTYNEQFF. CDR3 DNA sequence: TGTGCCAGCAGCGTAGGCGGGGGGACGTACAATGAGCAGTTCTTC. Variable domain in full (rest from reference TRBV9 and TRBJ2-1): DSGVTQTPKHLITATGQRVTLRCSPRSGDLSVYWYQQSLDQGLQFLIQYYNGEERAKGNILERFSAQQFPDLHSELNLSSLELGDSALYFCASSVGGGTYNEQFFGPGTRLTVL.